The rows below give T cell receptor beta chains drawn from one sample of a study of T-cell memory formation after mild COVID-19. TCRdb recomputed calls from the 5' RACE reads with MiXCR, one row per CDR3 protein. Of approximately 210,000 distinct CDR3 sequences in the sample, roughly 30% were seen once. What was sequenced was PBMCs or a T cell subset sorted from them (not recorded which). These receptors all stem from an adult woman who had mild COVID-19 (a few samples of this study predate the infection). Cell type and time point are not known. CDR3s include the opening cysteine and the closing phenylalanine or tryptophan. The D gene is left open where the match is weak. Not every row has a clone size; where given, it reads once, few, many or a size class.

few,-,TRBV19,TRBJ1-1,TGTGCCAGTAGTACCACAGGGTGGGGAACTGAAGCTTTCTTT,CASSTTGWGTEAFF
few,TRBD2,TRBV12-3/TRBV12-4,TRBJ2-1,TGTGCCAGCAGTCCCCACAAGAGCGGGGGGGAGTTCTTC,CASSPHKSGGEFF
-,-,TRBV21-1,TRBJ2-5,TGTGCCAGCAGAGAGACCCAGTACTTC,CASRETQYF
-,TRBD1,TRBV15,TRBJ2-1,TGTGCCACCAGCACATACAGGGGTAGGACTGAGCAGTTCTTC,CATSTYRGRTEQFF
-,TRBD1,TRBV5-1,TRBJ2-7,TGCGCCAGCAGCTCCCGGGACAGATTAAACTACGAGCAGTACTTC,CASSSRDRLNYEQYF
few,-,TRBV30,TRBJ1-2,TGTGCCTGGAGTCCTCCAGGACTTAACTATGGCTACACCTTC,CAWSPPGLNYGYTF
many,-,TRBV5-1,TRBJ2-7,TGCGCCAGCAGCTTGACTCGGGGCTCGGGTAGCTCCTACGAGCAGTACTTC,CASSLTRGSGSSYEQYF
-,-,TRBV7-9,TRBJ1-1,TGTGCCAGCAGCTCGACCCTTAACATGAACACTGAAGCTTTCTTT,CASSSTLNMNTEAFF
few,-,TRBV7-9,TRBJ2-5,TGTGCCAGCAGCTTAATGGGAGAGACCCAGTACTTC,CASSLMGETQYF
-,-,TRBV20-1,TRBJ2-3,TGCAGTGCTAGATTTGGGAGTGGGACGACGCAGTATTTT,CSARFGSGTTQYF
few,TRBD2,TRBV5-1,TRBJ2-1,TGCGCCAGCAGCTCCACGGGGGGACGGTTCTTC,CASSSTGGRFF
-,-,TRBV20-1,TRBJ2-3,TGCAGTGCTAGAGGGTATTGGCGGAGCTCCACAGATACGCAGTATTTT,CSARGYWRSSTDTQYF
few,-,TRBV7-3,TRBJ1-6,TGTGCCAGCAGCTTGACGGACCACTATAATTCACCCCTCCACTTT,CASSLTDHYNSPLHF
-,TRBD1,TRBV9,TRBJ2-7,TGTGCCAGCAGTCCTAGGGGCAGAGGGACAGTCATAAGGGAGCAGTACTTC,CASSPRGRGTVIREQYF
few,-,TRBV20-1,TRBJ1-2,TGCAGTGCTAGTTCGGGTCTCAACTCGGGCTACACCTTC,CSASSGLNSGYTF
many,-,TRBV5-1,TRBJ1-2,TGCGCCAGCAGCTTGGCCGGGACAAAAGGCTACACCTTC,CASSLAGTKGYTF
-,-,TRBV6-6,TRBJ1-1,TGTGCCAGCCGGAGGGGGGCAGGCACTGAAGCTTTCTTT,CASRRGAGTEAFF
-,-,TRBV24-1,TRBJ1-1,TGTGCCACCAGGGGGGGGAACACTGAAGCTTTCTTT,CATRGGNTEAFF
-,-,TRBV6-5,TRBJ1-1,TGTGCCAGCAGTTATATGGTGAACACTGAAGCTTTCTTT,CASSYMVNTEAFF
-,-,TRBV5-1,TRBJ2-3,TGCGCCAGCAGCTTGGTTCCGGGGAACACAGATACGCAGTATTTT,CASSLVPGNTDTQYF
few,-,TRBV5-1,TRBJ1-1,TGCGCCAGCAGCATCCCGAGCACAAACGCTGAAGCTTTCTTT,CASSIPSTNAEAFF
-,-,TRBV7-9,TRBJ1-2,TGTGCCAGCAGCTCCCAACCCGGACCCTATGGCTACACCTTC,CASSSQPGPYGYTF
few,-,TRBV7-6,TRBJ1-1,TGTGCCAGCAGCTTAGTGGCAGGGGCTCGTGAAGCTTTCTTT,CASSLVAGAREAFF
-,-,TRBV12-3/TRBV12-4,TRBJ1-2,TGTGCCAGCAGTCCCGTCCGGCGTGTGGTCGCTAACTATGGCTACACCTTC,CASSPVRRVVANYGYTF
few,-,TRBV7-4,TRBJ2-3,TGTGCCAGCAGATTTAGGGTGACAGATACGCAGTATTTT,CASRFRVTDTQYF
-,TRBD1,TRBV29-1,TRBJ1-5,TGCAGCGTGAAGGGACAGAGTAATCAGCCCCAGCATTTT,CSVKGQSNQPQHF
few,-,TRBV5-1,TRBJ1-1,TGCGCCAGCAGCTTGTTGTCAAGCAGCTTGAACACTGAAGCTTTCTTT,CASSLLSSSLNTEAFF
few,-,TRBV3-1,TRBJ2-7,TGTGCCAGCAGCCGCTTGGGTGGGGACGAGCAGTACTTC,CASSRLGGDEQYF